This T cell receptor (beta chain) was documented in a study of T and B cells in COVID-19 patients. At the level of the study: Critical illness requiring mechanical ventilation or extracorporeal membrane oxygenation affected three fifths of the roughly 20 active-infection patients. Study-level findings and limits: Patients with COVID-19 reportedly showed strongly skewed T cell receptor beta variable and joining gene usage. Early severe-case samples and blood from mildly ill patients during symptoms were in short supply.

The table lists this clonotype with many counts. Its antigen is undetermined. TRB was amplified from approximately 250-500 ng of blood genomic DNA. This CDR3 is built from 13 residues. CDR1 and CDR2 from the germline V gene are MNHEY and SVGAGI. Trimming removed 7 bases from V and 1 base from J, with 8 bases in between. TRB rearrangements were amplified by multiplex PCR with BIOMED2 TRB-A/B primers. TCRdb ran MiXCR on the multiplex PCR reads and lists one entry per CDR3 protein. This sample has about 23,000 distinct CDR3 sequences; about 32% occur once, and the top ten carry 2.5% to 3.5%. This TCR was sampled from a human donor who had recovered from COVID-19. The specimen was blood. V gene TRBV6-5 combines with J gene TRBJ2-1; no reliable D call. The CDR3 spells CASTRKSYNEQFF. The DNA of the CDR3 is TGTGCCAGCACGCGGAAATCCTACAATGAGCAGTTCTTC.